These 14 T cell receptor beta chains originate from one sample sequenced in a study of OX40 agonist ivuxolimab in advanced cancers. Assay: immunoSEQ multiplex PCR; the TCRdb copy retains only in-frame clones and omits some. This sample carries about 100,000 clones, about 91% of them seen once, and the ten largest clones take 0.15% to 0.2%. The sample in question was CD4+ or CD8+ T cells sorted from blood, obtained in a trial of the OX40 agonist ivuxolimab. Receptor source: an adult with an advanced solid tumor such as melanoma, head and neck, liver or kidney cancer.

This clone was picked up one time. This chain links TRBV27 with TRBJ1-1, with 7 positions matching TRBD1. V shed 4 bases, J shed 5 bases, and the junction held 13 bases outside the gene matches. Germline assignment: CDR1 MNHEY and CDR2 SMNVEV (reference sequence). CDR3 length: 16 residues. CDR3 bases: TGTGCCAGCAGTTCCCGCTCTGCAGGGGGAAAAACTGAAGCTTTCTTT. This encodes CASSSRSAGGKTEAFF.

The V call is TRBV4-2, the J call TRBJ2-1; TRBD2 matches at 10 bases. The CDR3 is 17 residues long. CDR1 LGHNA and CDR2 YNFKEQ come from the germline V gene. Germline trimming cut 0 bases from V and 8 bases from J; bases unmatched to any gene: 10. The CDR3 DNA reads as TGTGCCAGCAGCCAAGAAGCGGGAGCGGGAGGGCCCTATGAGCAGTTCTTC. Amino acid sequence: CASSQEAGAGGPYEQFF.

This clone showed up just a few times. The DNA for the CDR3 is TGTGCCAGCAGCCCGGCCGGGACAGGGGGTGGCTACACCTTC. It translates to CASSPAGTGGGYTF. The chain combines TRBV7-8 with TRBJ1-2, with TRBD1 identical over 11 bases. Losses at the gene ends were 5 bases for V and 7 bases for J; bases not matched to a gene: 6. Germline V CDR1 and CDR2: SGHVS, FQNEAQ. The length of the CDR3 is 14 residues.

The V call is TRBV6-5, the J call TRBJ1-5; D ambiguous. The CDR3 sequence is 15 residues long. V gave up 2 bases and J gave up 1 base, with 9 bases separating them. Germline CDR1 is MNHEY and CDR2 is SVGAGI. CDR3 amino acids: CASSYRLGSNQPQHF. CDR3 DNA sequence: TGTGCCAGCAGTTACAGGTTGGGCAGCAATCAGCCCCAGCATTTT.

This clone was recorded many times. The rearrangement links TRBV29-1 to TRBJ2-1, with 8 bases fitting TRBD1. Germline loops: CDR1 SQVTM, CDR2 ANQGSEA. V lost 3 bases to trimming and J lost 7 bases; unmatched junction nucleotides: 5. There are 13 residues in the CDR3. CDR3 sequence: CSVEGQVQNEQFF. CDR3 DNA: TGCAGCGTTGAGGGACAGGTGCAAAATGAGCAGTTCTTC.

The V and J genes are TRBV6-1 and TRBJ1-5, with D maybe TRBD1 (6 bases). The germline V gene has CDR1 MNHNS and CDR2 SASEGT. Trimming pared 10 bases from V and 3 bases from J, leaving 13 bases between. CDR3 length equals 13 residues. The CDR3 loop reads CATDYRDNQPQHF. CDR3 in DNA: TGTGCCACCGACTACAGGGACAATCAGCCCCAGCATTTT.

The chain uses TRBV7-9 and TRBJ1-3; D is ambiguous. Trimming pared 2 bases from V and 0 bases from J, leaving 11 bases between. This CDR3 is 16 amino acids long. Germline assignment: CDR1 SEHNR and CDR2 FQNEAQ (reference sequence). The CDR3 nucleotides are TGTGCCAGCAGCTTAATGGCCGGCCTCTCTGGAAACACCATATATTTT. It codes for CASSLMAGLSGNTIYF.

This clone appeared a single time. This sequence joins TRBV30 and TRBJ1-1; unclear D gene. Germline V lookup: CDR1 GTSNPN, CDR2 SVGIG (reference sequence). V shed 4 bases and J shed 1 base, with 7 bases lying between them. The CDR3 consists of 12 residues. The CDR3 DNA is TGTGCCTGGACGTTCGGGAACACTGAAGCTTTCTTT. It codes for CAWTFGNTEAFF.

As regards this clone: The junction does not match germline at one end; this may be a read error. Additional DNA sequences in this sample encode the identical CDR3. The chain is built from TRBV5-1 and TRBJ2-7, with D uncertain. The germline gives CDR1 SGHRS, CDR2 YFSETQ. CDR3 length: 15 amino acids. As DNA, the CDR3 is TGCGCCAGCAGCTTGGATGGCCGGACGCTGGGTGAGCAGTATTTC. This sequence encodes CASSLDGRTLGEQYF.

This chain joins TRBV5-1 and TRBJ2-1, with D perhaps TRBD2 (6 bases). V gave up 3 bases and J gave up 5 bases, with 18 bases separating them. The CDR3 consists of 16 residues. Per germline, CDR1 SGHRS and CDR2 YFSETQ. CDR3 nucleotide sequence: TGCGCCAGCAGCTCCGCGGGCGGGAAATGGGACAATGAGCAGTTCTTC. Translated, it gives CASSSAGGKWDNEQFF.

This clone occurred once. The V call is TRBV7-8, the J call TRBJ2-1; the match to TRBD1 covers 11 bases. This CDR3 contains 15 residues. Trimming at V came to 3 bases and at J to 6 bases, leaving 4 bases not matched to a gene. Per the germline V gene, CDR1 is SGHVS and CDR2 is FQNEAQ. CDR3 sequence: CASSFGTGGINEQFF. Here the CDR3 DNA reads TGTGCCAGCAGCTTCGGGACAGGGGGAATCAATGAGCAGTTCTTC.

This CDR3 is CASSLSNTPPNEQFF. CDR3 DNA: TGTGCCAGCAGTTTATCGAATACCCCGCCCAATGAGCAGTTCTTC. The gene calls are TRBV27 and TRBJ2-1; D is unresolved. Trimming left V 0 bases short and J 6 bases short, with 12 bases between. The CDR3 is made up of 15 amino acids. Germline V gene data show CDR1 as MNHEY and CDR2 as SMNVEV (reference sequence).

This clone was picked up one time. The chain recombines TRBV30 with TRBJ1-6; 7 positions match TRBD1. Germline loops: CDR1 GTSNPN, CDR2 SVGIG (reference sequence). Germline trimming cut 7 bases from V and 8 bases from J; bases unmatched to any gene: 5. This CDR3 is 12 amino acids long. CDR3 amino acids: CAFRQGHSPLHF. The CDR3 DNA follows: TGTGCCTTCAGACAGGGACATTCACCCCTCCACTTT.

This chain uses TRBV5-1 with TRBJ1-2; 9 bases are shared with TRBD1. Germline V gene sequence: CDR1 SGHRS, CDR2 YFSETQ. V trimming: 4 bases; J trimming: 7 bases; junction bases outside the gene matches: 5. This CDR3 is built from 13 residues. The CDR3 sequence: CASSEGTGIGYTF. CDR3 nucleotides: TGCGCCAGCAGCGAAGGGACAGGGATTGGCTACACCTTC.